Below are 32 T cell receptor beta chains sequenced from a single sample in a study of OX40 agonist ivuxolimab in advanced cancers. TCRdb's copy holds only in-frame clones and misses some; the assay was immunoSEQ multiplex PCR. The sample holds approximately 67,000 clones, less than 90% seen once. This material consisted of CD4+ or CD8+ T cells sorted from blood, taken in a trial of the OX40 agonist ivuxolimab. The receptors stem from an adult with an advanced solid tumor such as melanoma, head and neck, liver or kidney cancer.

The gene calls are TRBV5-1 and TRBJ2-5; no reliable D call. V was trimmed by 1 base and J by 0 bases, leaving 7 bases between them. The CDR3 runs to 14 residues. Per germline, CDR1 SGHRS and CDR2 YFSETQ. The CDR3 DNA follows: TGCGCCAGCAGCTTGACAGCGAACCAAGAGACCCAGTACTTC. The encoded protein is CASSLTANQETQYF.

The chain carries TRBV5-1 and TRBJ2-5; 9 bases fit TRBD2. V was pared by 0 bases and J by 0 bases, with 3 bases of the junction left unmatched. The germline gives CDR1 SGHRS, CDR2 YFSETQ. This CDR3 comprises 16 residues. CDR3 protein: CASSLVLAGYQETQYF. CDR3 bases: TGCGCCAGCAGCTTGGTACTAGCGGGTTACCAAGAGACCCAGTACTTC.

The chain combines TRBV5-1 with TRBJ1-4; weak D call: TRBD1 (5 bases). Germline CDR1 and CDR2: SGHRS and YFSETQ. The V gene lost 4 bases and the J gene lost 6 bases, with 13 bases spanning the gap. The CDR3 length is 14 residues. Here the CDR3 reads CASSRGAADEKLFF. CDR3 sequence (DNA): TGCGCCAGCAGCCGTGGGGCGGCGGATGAAAAACTGTTTTTT.

J is TRBJ1-5 and V is TRBV30; D remains ambiguous. This CDR3 comprises 13 residues. Looked up from germline, CDR1 is GTSNPN and CDR2 is SVGIG (reference sequence). With 2 bases removed from V and 3 bases from J, the gap between germline ends came to 8 bases. In DNA form, the CDR3 reads TGTGCCTGGAGTTACGGCGACAATCAGCCCCAGCATTTT. Translating gives CAWSYGDNQPQHF.

The V call is TRBV27, the J call TRBJ1-5; TRBD1 aligns across 9 bases. V gave up 2 bases and J gave up 3 bases; unmatched junction bases: 8. The CDR3 sequence is 17 residues long. Germline assignment: CDR1 MNHEY and CDR2 SMNVEV (reference sequence). The CDR3 bases are TGTGCCAGCAGTTTAAAGGGACAGGGCTCCTTCAATCAGCCCCAGCATTTT. This sequence encodes CASSLKGQGSFNQPQHF.

CDR3 bases: TGTGCCAGCAGCCGACTGACAGGGATCTACAATGAGCAGTTCTTC. This codes for CASSRLTGIYNEQFF. V is TRBV6-5 and J is TRBJ2-1, with 7 bases matching TRBD1. V lost 6 bases, J lost 3 bases, and 8 bases stayed unmatched. Germline-derived CDR1 and CDR2 are MNHEY and SVGAGI. This CDR3 comprises 15 residues.

The CDR3 nucleotides read TGTGCCAGCAGTGGGGGGATACCGGGACTAGCGACCGGTGAGCAGTTCTTC. This codes for CASSGGIPGLATGEQFF. The rearrangement joins TRBV2 to TRBJ2-1; 10 positions agree with TRBD2. From germline, CDR1 is SNHLY and CDR2 FYNNEI. This CDR3 is 17 amino acids long. With V trimmed by 4 bases and J by 9 bases, 15 bases remained unmatched.

Comments on this clone: This sample includes further DNA sequences coding for the same CDR3. The genes are TRBV19 and TRBJ2-1; 11 nucleotides align to TRBD2. Germline lookup yields CDR1 LNHDA and CDR2 SQIVND (reference sequence). Trimming took 6 bases from V and 5 from J; bases not matched to a gene: 0. The CDR3 length is 13 residues. Here the CDR3 reads CASRGLADNEQFF. The CDR3 DNA reads as TGTGCCAGTAGGGGACTAGCGGACAATGAGCAGTTCTTC. Filled out from reference TRBV19 and TRBJ2-1, the complete variable domain reads DGGITQSPKYLFRKEGQNVTLSCEQNLNHDAMYWYRQDPGQGLRLIYYSQIVNDFQKGDIAEGYSVSREKKESFPLTVTSAQKNPTAFYLCASRGLADNEQFFGPGTRLTVL.

This chain joins TRBV6-5 and TRBJ2-7; D is possibly TRBD1 (6 bases). The CDR3 has 14 residues. V was pared by 6 bases and J by 4 bases, with 16 bases between. The germline CDR1 and CDR2 sequences are MNHEY and SVGAGI. The CDR3 region is CASRGPGQTYEQYF. The DNA of the CDR3 is TGTGCCAGCAGAGGCCCGGGACAAACGTACGAGCAGTACTTC.

The V call is TRBV18, the J call TRBJ2-1, with 8 bases that match TRBD2. Germline V gene lookup returns CDR1 KGHSH and CDR2 LQKENI. Germline trimming cut 0 bases from V and 9 bases from J; bases unmatched to any gene: 7. CDR3 length equals 15 residues. CDR3: CASSPPVASGFEQFF. The CDR3 coding sequence is TGTGCCAGCTCACCACCGGTTGCTAGCGGGTTTGAGCAGTTCTTC.

This chain links TRBV9 with TRBJ2-1; tentatively, D is TRBD1 (6 bases). This CDR3 comprises 13 residues. The germline V and J ends were trimmed by 4 bases and 6 bases, with 11 bases remaining between them. Per germline, CDR1 SGDLS and CDR2 YYNGEE. CDR3 nucleotide sequence: TGTGCCAGCAGCCCAACAGGGTTCAATGAGCAGTTCTTC. This encodes CASSPTGFNEQFF.

To note about this clone: The DNA is omitted, as the CDR3 cannot be located on it reliably, and the CDR3 follows TCRdb's listing. The rearrangement joins TRBV7-2 to TRBJ1-2; the D segment call TRBD1 is taken from the table without a DNA check. Germline assignment: CDR1 SGHTA and CDR2 FQGNSA. The CDR3 is 14 residues long, counting both termini. The CDR3 sequence: CASSLAVGQGAQAF.

This chain links TRBV5-6 with TRBJ2-1, with 7 bases that match TRBD1. The CDR3 sequence is 13 residues long. Germline lookup yields CDR1 SGHDT and CDR2 YYEEEE. Trimming removed 4 bases from V and 7 bases from J; junction bases left unmatched: 5. The CDR3 DNA reads TGTGCCAGCAGCGTCGGGACAGCGAATGAGCAGTTCTTC. Protein: CASSVGTANEQFF. Based on the CDR3 plus reference TRBV5-6 and TRBJ2-1, the full variable domain is DAGVTQSPTHLIKTRGQQVTLRCSPKSGHDTVSWYQQALGQGPQFIFQYYEEEERQRGNFPDRFSGHQFPNYSSELNVNALLLGDSALYLCASSVGTANEQFFGPGTRLTVL.

The rearrangement links TRBV15 to TRBJ2-1; 8 bases fit TRBD2. The junction had 7 bases not matched to a gene; V was cut back by 0 bases and J by 9 bases. Germline CDR1 is LNHNV and CDR2 is YYDKDF (reference sequence). The length of the CDR3 is 15 residues. CDR3 coding DNA: TGTGCCACCAGCAGAGATATCGCGGGAGGAGGTGAGCAGTTCTTC. It yields the protein CATSRDIAGGGEQFF.

The rearrangement links TRBV9 to TRBJ2-1; D unresolved. Germline V CDR1 and CDR2: SGDLS, YYNGEE. The CDR3 has 12 residues. Trimming pared 0 bases from V and 7 bases from J, leaving 5 bases between. The CDR3 spells CASSVAVNEQFF. Here the CDR3 DNA reads TGTGCCAGCAGCGTAGCGGTGAATGAGCAGTTCTTC.

The J gene is TRBJ2-2, the V gene TRBV10-3; no clear D. Trimming stripped 4 bases from V and 0 bases from J, with 9 bases between. Germline V gene data show CDR1 as ENHRY and CDR2 as SYGVKD. The CDR3 has 15 residues. The CDR3 loop is CAISGPMTNTGELFF. The CDR3 region has the DNA TGTGCCATCAGTGGCCCTATGACGAACACCGGGGAGCTGTTTTTT.

The chain recombines TRBV9 with TRBJ2-5; D possibly corresponds to TRBD1 (6 bases). The CDR3 consists of 18 residues. Germline V CDR1 and CDR2: SGDLS, YYNGEE. The V and J ends lost 3 bases and 5 bases respectively, with 26 bases between them. The CDR3 loop is CASSAPAGTKTSRETQYF. The CDR3 DNA is TGTGCCAGCAGCGCACCGGCCGGGACAAAAACCTCCCGCGAGACCCAGTACTTC.

Here the CDR3 DNA reads TGCGCCAGCAGGGACAACAATGAGCAGTTCTTC. Its protein is CASRDNNEQFF. The chain is built from TRBV10-2 and TRBJ2-1, with a possible D match to TRBD1 (5 bases). The V end was cut by 6 bases, the J end by 5 bases, with 5 bases between. Germline CDR1 reads WSHSY; CDR2 reads SAAADI. The CDR3 is 11 residues long.

This sequence joins TRBV25-1 and TRBJ2-7; D could derive from TRBD1 or TRBD2 (6 bases each). This CDR3 comprises 15 residues. From germline, CDR1 is MGHDK and CDR2 SYGVNS. V was clipped by 4 bases and J by 3 bases, with 16 bases between them. The CDR3 reads CASSGGGVTGYEQYF. In nucleotides, the CDR3 is TGTGCCAGCAGTGGCGGCGGGGTGACAGGCTACGAGCAGTACTTC.

V usage is TRBV7-9 and J usage is TRBJ2-3; the D gene is possibly TRBD2 (6 bases). This CDR3 is built from 14 residues. Germline CDR1 is SEHNR and CDR2 is FQNEAQ (reference sequence). The germline V and J ends were trimmed by 1 base and 8 bases, with 13 bases remaining between them. The CDR3 here is CASSLVRQGLTQYF. CDR3 coding DNA: TGTGCCAGCAGCTTAGTACGGCAGGGACTTACGCAGTATTTT.

The chain joins TRBV19 to TRBJ1-2, with D uncertain. Looked up from germline, CDR1 is LNHDA and CDR2 is SQIVND (reference sequence). V shed 0 bases and J shed 4 bases, with 6 bases lying between them. The CDR3 has 13 amino acids. The chain's CDR3 is CASSIDDPYGYTF. The CDR3 DNA sequence: TGTGCCAGTAGTATAGATGATCCCTATGGCTACACCTTC.

The J gene is TRBJ2-1, the V gene TRBV6-4, with D perhaps given as TRBD1 or TRBD2 (5 bases each). Trimming removed 4 bases at V and 0 bases at J, with 10 bases between. This CDR3 spans 15 amino acids. Germline CDR1 reads MRHNA; CDR2 reads SNTAGT. The CDR3 DNA reads as TGTGCCAGCAGTGCCGGGGCGAGCTCCTACAATGAGCAGTTCTTC. Protein: CASSAGASSYNEQFF.

The gene calls are TRBV5-6 and TRBJ2-6, with TRBD1 matching over 9 bases. CDR1 is SGHDT and CDR2 is YYEEEE in the germline V gene. V lost 1 base and J lost 1; bases outside the gene matches: 9. The CDR3 contains 19 residues. The CDR3 loop reads CASSLIRTGGGSGANVLTF. The CDR3 DNA sequence: TGTGCCAGCAGCTTGATACGTACAGGGGGCGGATCTGGGGCCAACGTCCTGACTTTC. The full variable domain, rest sourced from reference TRBV5-6 and TRBJ2-6, is DAGVTQSPTHLIKTRGQQVTLRCSPKSGHDTVSWYQQALGQGPQFIFQYYEEEERQRGNFPDRFSGHQFPNYSSELNVNALLLGDSALYLCASSLIRTGGGSGANVLTFGAGSRLTVL.

The chain is built from TRBV7-2 and TRBJ2-2; D is ambiguous. The V end was cut by 0 bases, the J end by 5 bases, with 4 bases between. The germline gives CDR1 SGHTA, CDR2 FQGNSA. The CDR3 runs 13 residues. In nucleotides, the CDR3 is TGTGCCAGCAGCTTAGCGACAACCGGGGAGCTGTTTTTT. Residues: CASSLATTGELFF.

CDR3 DNA sequence: TGTGCCAGCAGCGCCATTCAGGGGGTCAGCGATGAGCAGTACTTC. It encodes CASSAIQGVSDEQYF. The gene calls are TRBV6-1 and TRBJ2-7; 7 bases agree with TRBD1. Germline V CDR1 and CDR2: MNHNS, SASEGT. The CDR3 has 15 residues. The V segment lost 6 bases and the J segment 7 bases; nucleotides outside the gene matches: 15.

This chain joins TRBV7-3 and TRBJ2-7; 14 bases align to TRBD2. The CDR3 has 16 amino acids. CDR1 is SGHTA, CDR2 FQGTGA, per germline. The V gene end was trimmed by 5 bases and the J gene end by 5 bases; junction bases not matched to a gene: 8. The chain's CDR3 is CASSRSGTSGRNEQYF. DNA for the CDR3: TGTGCCAGCAGCCGATCCGGGACTAGCGGGAGAAACGAGCAGTACTTC.

The chain links TRBV11-3 to TRBJ1-1; D is unresolved. Trimming took 5 bases from V and 8 from J, leaving 9 bases between them. Per germline, CDR1 SGHNT and CDR2 YENEEA. The CDR3 spans 11 residues. The CDR3 DNA follows: TGTGCCAGCAGCCGAACTTTAGAAGCTTTCTTT. Its protein product is CASSRTLEAFF.

V is TRBV19 and J is TRBJ2-5, with a weak D call TRBD2 (5 bases). The CDR3 spans 16 residues. Between the trimmed V and J ends, which lost 6 bases and 0 bases, there was a span of 17 bases. Germline lookup yields CDR1 LNHDA and CDR2 SQIVND (reference sequence). The CDR3: CASSRGHRDYQETQYF. CDR3 bases: TGTGCCAGTAGCCGAGGGCACCGTGACTACCAAGAGACCCAGTACTTC.

This clone was detected a few times. The CDR3 sequence is CASSRTGTGGNEQFF. In nucleotides, the CDR3 is TGTGCCAGCAGCCGAACCGGGACAGGGGGCAATGAGCAGTTCTTC. The rearrangement uses TRBV11-2 and TRBJ2-1; 11 bases are shared with TRBD1. The V segment lost 5 bases and the J segment 6 bases; nucleotides outside the gene matches: 6. This CDR3 has 15 amino acids. Germline CDR1 reads SGHAT; CDR2 reads FQNNGV.

The chain combines TRBV11-2 with TRBJ1-1, with 8 nucleotides matching TRBD1. Germline trimming cut 3 bases from V and 10 bases from J; bases unmatched to any gene: 4. The CDR3 runs to 12 residues. Germline CDR1 reads SGHAT; CDR2 reads FQNNGV. CDR3 protein: CASSFSGTGAFF. CDR3 nucleotide sequence: TGTGCCAGCAGCTTCTCCGGGACAGGAGCTTTCTTT.

This chain joins TRBV5-4 and TRBJ2-7, with 7 bases fitting TRBD1. The trim removed 0 bases at V and 4 bases at J, leaving 4 bases unmatched. Germline V CDR1 and CDR2: SGHNT, YYREEE (reference sequence). The CDR3 spans 14 residues. The CDR3 is CASSLEQGKYEQYF. CDR3 sequence (DNA): TGTGCCAGCAGCTTGGAACAGGGGAAGTACGAGCAGTACTTC.

About this clone: Within the sample, other DNA sequences also encode this same CDR3. The gene calls are TRBV5-1 and TRBJ1-4; TRBD1 aligns across 7 bases. This CDR3 contains 15 residues. V gave up 0 bases and J gave up 3 bases; unmatched junction bases: 2. CDR1 is SGHRS, CDR2 YFSETQ, per germline. CDR3 amino acids: CASSLAGGSNEKLFF. CDR3 DNA sequence: TGCGCCAGCAGCTTGGCAGGGGGGTCTAATGAAAAACTGTTTTTT.